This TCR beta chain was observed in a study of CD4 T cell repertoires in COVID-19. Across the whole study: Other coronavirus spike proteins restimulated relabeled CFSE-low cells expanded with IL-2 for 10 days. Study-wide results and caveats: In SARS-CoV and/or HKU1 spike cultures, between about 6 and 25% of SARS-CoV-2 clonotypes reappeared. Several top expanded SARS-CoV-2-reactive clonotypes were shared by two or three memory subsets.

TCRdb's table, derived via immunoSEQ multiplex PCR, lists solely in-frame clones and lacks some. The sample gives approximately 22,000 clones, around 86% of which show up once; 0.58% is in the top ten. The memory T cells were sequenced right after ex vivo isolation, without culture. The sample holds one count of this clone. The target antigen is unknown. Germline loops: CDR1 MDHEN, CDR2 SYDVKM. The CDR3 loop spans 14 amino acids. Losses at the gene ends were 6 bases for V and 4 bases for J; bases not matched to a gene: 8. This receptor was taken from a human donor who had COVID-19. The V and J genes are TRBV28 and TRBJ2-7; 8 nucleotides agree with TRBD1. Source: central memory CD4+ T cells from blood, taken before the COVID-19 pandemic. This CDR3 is CASRPPDRVYEQYF. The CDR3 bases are TGTGCCAGCAGGCCACCGGACAGGGTGTACGAGCAGTACTTC.